One and the same sample provided the 11 T cell receptor beta chains below, sequenced in a study of blood T cell repertoires in COVID-19. The table came from immunoSEQ multiplex PCR; TCRdb's copy has only in-frame clones and leaves some out. Of about 140,000 clones listed, about 87% are singletons. Sequencing used peripheral blood. Source of these receptors: an elderly woman with acute or convalescent COVID-19.

This clone was seen only once. The chain links TRBV19 to TRBJ1-2; TRBD1 might be the D (6 bases). The CDR3 has 16 residues. From germline, CDR1 is LNHDA and CDR2 SQIVND (reference sequence). V was pared by 5 bases and J by 4 bases, with 20 bases between. The CDR3 reads CASSLTGVTSSYGYTF. The DNA for the CDR3 is TGTGCCAGTAGTTTGACAGGCGTAACTAGTAGCTATGGCTACACCTTC.

This chain connects TRBV19 to TRBJ1-3; D not resolved. CDR3 size: 16 residues. V was pared by 7 bases and J by 9 bases, with 25 bases between. Germline V CDR1 and CDR2: LNHDA, SQIVND (reference sequence). In DNA form, the CDR3 reads TGTGCCAGTAATGTGGCAGGTGCTGCTCTGGAAAGCACCATATATTTT. It encodes CASNVAGAALESTIYF.

V gene TRBV2 combines with J gene TRBJ2-3; 16 bases map to TRBD2. The length of the CDR3 is 16 residues. Looked up from germline, CDR1 is SNHLY and CDR2 is FYNNEI. J gave up 5 bases and V 6 bases, and 5 bases lay outside the gene matches. CDR3 sequence (DNA): TGTGCCAGCAGAGATGGGACTAGCGGGGGGGGAGATACGCAGTATTTT. This encodes CASRDGTSGGGDTQYF.

The chain combines TRBV5-1 with TRBJ2-1; tentatively, D is TRBD2 (5 bases). The CDR3 sequence is 16 residues long. V was clipped by 3 bases and J by 0 bases, with 13 bases between them. CDR1 is SGHRS and CDR2 is YFSETQ in the germline V gene. Written as DNA, the CDR3 is TGCGCCAGCAGCTCACACAGCGGAAGCTCCTACAATGAGCAGTTCTTC. It translates to CASSSHSGSSYNEQFF.

The chain carries TRBV5-1 and TRBJ1-1, with D tentatively TRBD1 (6 bases). CDR1 is SGHRS and CDR2 is YFSETQ in the germline V gene. CDR3 size: 15 residues. V dropped 0 bases and J dropped 6 bases, with 15 bases sitting between them. CDR3 loop: CASSLESGELAEAFF. CDR3 nucleotides: TGCGCCAGCAGCTTGGAGTCAGGGGAATTGGCTGAAGCTTTCTTT.

CDR3 sequence (DNA): TGCGCCAGCAGCTTGGCCCAGGGACAGAAGATCACAGATACGCAGTATTTT. This gives the protein CASSLAQGQKITDTQYF. This sequence joins TRBV5-1 and TRBJ2-3; 7 nucleotides agree with TRBD1. Germline V gene sequence: CDR1 SGHRS, CDR2 YFSETQ. V lost 0 bases and J lost 2; bases outside the gene matches: 9. The CDR3 has 17 residues.

The chain uses TRBV30 and TRBJ1-4; 7 bases map to TRBD1. Germline V gene lookup returns CDR1 GTSNPN and CDR2 SVGIG (reference sequence). CDR3 length: 15 residues. V trimming: 1 base; J trimming: 4 bases; junction bases outside the gene matches: 6. CDR3 loop: CAWSDLGQDNEKLFF. In DNA, the CDR3 is TGTGCCTGGAGTGACCTCGGACAGGATAATGAAAAACTGTTTTTT.

The chain joins TRBV30 to TRBJ1-2; 12 bases line up with TRBD1. After removal of 6 bases from V and 8 bases from J, the junction contained 13 bases not matched to a gene. CDR1 and CDR2 from the germline V gene are GTSNPN and SVGIG (reference sequence). The CDR3 is made up of 15 amino acids. Written as DNA, the CDR3 is TGTGCCTGCCTCCCCCCGGGACAGGGGGCGCAAGGCTACACCTTC. It specifies CACLPPGQGAQGYTF.

The V call is TRBV2, the J call TRBJ1-2; possible D gene TRBD1, 6 bases. Germline V CDR1 and CDR2: SNHLY, FYNNEI. This CDR3 is built from 13 residues. V was clipped by 6 bases and J by 6 bases, with 14 bases between them. This chain's CDR3 is CASRAYRVDGYTF. CDR3 nucleotide sequence: TGTGCCAGCAGAGCCTACAGGGTGGATGGCTACACCTTC. Filled out from reference TRBV2 and TRBJ1-2, the complete variable domain reads EPEVTQTPSHQVTQMGQEVILRCVPISNHLYFYWYRQILGQKVEFLVSFYNNEISEKSEIFDDQFSVERPDGSNFTLKIRSTKLEDSAMYFCASRAYRVDGYTFGSGTRLTVV.

This clone was seen only a few times. The chain has TRBV6-5 and TRBJ1-1, with D possibly being TRBD1 (6 bases). The germline CDR1 and CDR2 sequences are MNHEY and SVGAGI. There are 14 residues in the CDR3. Trimming removed 5 bases from V and 4 bases from J, with 14 bases in between. The CDR3 DNA reads as TGTGCCAGCAGTACCCACAGGGATGCCACTGAAGCTTTCTTT. This codes for CASSTHRDATEAFF.

The rearrangement uses TRBV2 and TRBJ1-6, with no clear D. Germline assignment: CDR1 SNHLY and CDR2 FYNNEI. V shed 6 bases and J shed 0 bases, with 9 bases lying between them. The CDR3 covers 15 residues. The CDR3 region has the DNA TGTGCCAGCAGCGCCACTGACTCCTATAATTCACCCCTCCACTTT. Translated: CASSATDSYNSPLHF.